The 25 T cell receptor beta chains presented below share a single source sample, sequenced in a study of technical replicates of blood from a few donors. Here immunoSEQ multiplex PCR was the method, and the copy in TCRdb shows in-frame clones only, minus some. The sample holds around 67,000 clones, approximately 84% seen once. Material: PBMCs. These receptors were obtained from a human donor in good health. Some clones in this sample may be carry-over from other donors' samples.

This rearrangement joins TRBV7-2 to TRBJ2-1, with 8 bases matching TRBD2. This CDR3 contains 15 residues. The junction had 1 base not matched to a gene; V was cut back by 3 bases and J by 0 bases. The germline V gene has CDR1 SGHTA and CDR2 FQGNSA. CDR3 loop: CASSFREGSYNEQFF. Here the CDR3 DNA reads TGTGCCAGCAGCTTTCGGGAGGGCTCCTACAATGAGCAGTTCTTC.

The chain employs TRBV5-1 and TRBJ2-2; D possibly corresponds to TRBD1 (6 bases). Germline V gives CDR1 SGHRS, CDR2 YFSETQ. V dropped 4 bases and J dropped 1 base, with 17 bases sitting between them. The CDR3 spans 17 residues. In DNA, the CDR3 is TGCGCCAGCAGCGTATCCGGGACACCCAAGAACACCGGGGAGCTGTTTTTT. Translation gives CASSVSGTPKNTGELFF.

The chain couples TRBV4-3 to TRBJ1-3, with D perhaps TRBD1 (5 bases). V lost 0 bases and J lost 5, with 11 bases in between. The CDR3 spans 15 residues. The germline gives CDR1 LGHNA, CDR2 YSLEER. In DNA form, the CDR3 reads TGCGCCAGCAGCCAAGATCTCCAGGGCCGAAACACCATATATTTT. As protein: CASSQDLQGRNTIYF.

This chain links TRBV5-4 with TRBJ2-3; 8 bases agree with TRBD2. Germline V gene sequence: CDR1 SGHNT, CDR2 YYREEE (reference sequence). The CDR3 spans 16 residues. V dropped 4 bases and J dropped 5; count of bases not matched to a gene: 12. DNA for the CDR3: TGTGCCAGCAGCGGGAAGACTAGCGCAGGTGAAGATACGCAGTATTTT. Protein sequence: CASSGKTSAGEDTQYF.

This clone came up a few times. This chain joins TRBV12-5 and TRBJ2-2; 7 nucleotides line up with TRBD2. Germline loops: CDR1 LGHNT, CDR2 FRNRAP. V was pared by 0 bases and J by 6 bases, with 13 bases of the junction left unmatched. The CDR3 runs to 18 residues. CDR3 loop: CASGLVRGASGLAGELFF. The DNA for the CDR3 is TGTGCTAGTGGTTTGGTACGTGGGGCTAGCGGATTAGCCGGGGAGCTGTTTTTT.

The rearrangement joins TRBV7-9 to TRBJ2-5, with 8 bases aligning to TRBD2. This CDR3 spans 14 amino acids. Trimming cost V 5 bases and J 5 bases; bases outside gene matches: 7. The germline CDR1 and CDR2 sequences are SEHNR and FQNEAQ (reference sequence). The CDR3 nucleotides are TGTGCCAGCAGCCTTGCGGGGGGACGGGAGACCCAGTACTTC. Residues: CASSLAGGRETQYF.

The chain joins TRBV7-9 to TRBJ1-6; D is unresolved. Trimming removed 6 bases at V and 6 bases at J, with 9 bases between. CDR1 is SEHNR and CDR2 is FQNEAQ in the germline V gene (reference sequence). The CDR3 totals 13 residues. The CDR3 reads CASRKNSNSPLHF. The DNA of the CDR3 is TGTGCCAGCAGGAAGAACAGTAATTCACCCCTCCACTTT. The full variable domain, in which reference TRBV7-9 and TRBJ1-6 provide the parts outside the CDR3, is DTGVSQNPRHKITKRGQNVTFRCDPISEHNRLYWYRQTLGQGPEFLTYFQNEAQLEKSRLLSDRFSAERPKGSFSTLEIQRTEQGDSAMYLCASRKNSNSPLHFGNGTRLTVT.

Only a few counts were recorded for this clone. The chain has TRBV29-1 and TRBJ1-1; maybe TRBD1 (6 bases). The CDR3 sequence is 13 residues long. The V end was cut by 6 bases, the J end by 3 bases, with 14 bases between. Germline lookup yields CDR1 SQVTM and CDR2 ANQGSEA. As DNA, the CDR3 is TGCAGCGTCATAGGATCAGGGGACACTGAAGCTTTCTTT. It yields the protein CSVIGSGDTEAFF. Looking up the rest from reference TRBV29-1 and TRBJ1-1 gives the full variable domain: SAVISQKPSRDICQRGTSLTIQCQVDSQVTMMFWYRQQPGQSLTLIATANQGSEATYESGFVIDKFPISRPNLTFSTLTVSNMSPEDSSIYLCSVIGSGDTEAFFGQGTRLTVV.

The chain joins TRBV5-4 to TRBJ2-1; weak D call: TRBD2 (6 bases). The CDR3 runs 15 residues. The ends were cut back, 0 bases at V and 0 bases at J, with 7 bases in the middle. Germline V lookup: CDR1 SGHNT, CDR2 YYREEE (reference sequence). CDR3 sequence reads: CASSLDSGSYNEQFF. The CDR3 nucleotides are TGTGCCAGCAGCTTGGATAGCGGCTCCTACAATGAGCAGTTCTTC.

The chain carries TRBV7-9 and TRBJ1-1; 10 nucleotides align to TRBD1. The CDR3 length is 15 residues. Germline V gene sequence: CDR1 SEHNR, CDR2 FQNEAQ (reference sequence). V lost 5 bases and J lost 0; bases outside the gene matches: 3. The CDR3 sequence: CASSIGTGVNTEAFF. CDR3 coding DNA: TGTGCCAGCAGCATAGGGACAGGGGTGAACACTGAAGCTTTCTTT.

About this clone: The germline gene is not matched at one end of the junction; a read error may be the cause. The V and J genes are TRBV7-9 and TRBJ1-1; 7 nucleotides match TRBD1. This CDR3 contains 15 residues. Germline CDR1 is SEHNR and CDR2 is FQNEAQ (reference sequence). CDR3 loop: CASSTGRQGVTEAFF. Written as DNA, the CDR3 is TGTGCCAGCAGCACCGGAAGGCAGGGGGTAACTGAAGCTTTTTTT.

The chain joins TRBV6-5 to TRBJ1-5, with unresolved D. The CDR3 is 13 amino acids. Trimming shortened V by 6 bases and J by 2 bases, and 8 bases separated the two germline ends. Germline CDR1 MNHEY, CDR2 SVGAGI. In DNA, the CDR3 is TGTGCCAGCAGATCTACGCGCAATCAGCCCCAGCATTTT. The encoded protein is CASRSTRNQPQHF.

This clone was seen a handful of times. V usage is TRBV7-8 and J usage is TRBJ1-2; no clear D gene. V was pared by 4 bases and J by 9 bases, with 18 bases between. This CDR3 contains 14 residues. Looked up from germline, CDR1 is SGHVS and CDR2 is FQNEAQ. The CDR3 reads CASSSRSGWVSYTF. The CDR3 region has the DNA TGTGCCAGCAGCTCCCGGTCCGGGTGGGTGAGCTACACCTTC.

The chain carries TRBV7-8 and TRBJ2-5; 15 bases are shared with TRBD2. Unmatched junction bases numbered 11, after V lost 5 bases and J lost 4 bases. Germline-derived CDR1 and CDR2 are SGHVS and FQNEAQ. The CDR3 has 18 amino acids. CDR3 nucleotide sequence: TGTGCCAGCAGCCCTGGACTAGCGGGGGGGCTTGGGGGAGAGACCCAGTACTTC. This translates into CASSPGLAGGLGGETQYF.

The rearrangement joins TRBV27 to TRBJ2-1; 10 bases line up with TRBD1. Germline V gene data show CDR1 as MNHEY and CDR2 as SMNVEV (reference sequence). The CDR3 contains 16 residues. Trimming at V came to 3 bases and at J to 7 bases, leaving 9 bases not matched to a gene. The CDR3 here is CASSLGLTGGWNEQFF. CDR3 DNA sequence: TGTGCCAGCAGTTTGGGCTTGACAGGGGGCTGGAATGAGCAGTTCTTC.

The chain recombines TRBV7-7 with TRBJ2-1, with TRBD2 identical over 9 bases. Trimming cost V 5 bases and J 9 bases; bases outside gene matches: 5. The CDR3 loop spans 13 amino acids. Germline V gene data show CDR1 as SSHAT and CDR2 as FNYEAQ (reference sequence). The CDR3 spells CASSPSGVAEQFF. The CDR3 nucleotides read TGTGCCAGCAGCCCTAGCGGGGTTGCTGAGCAGTTCTTC.

The gene calls are TRBV11-2 and TRBJ2-3, with TRBD1 matching over 7 bases. V shed 5 bases and J 2 bases; nucleotides not matched to a gene: 7. CDR1 SGHAT and CDR2 FQNNGV come from the germline V gene. The CDR3 covers 15 residues. The CDR3 region is CASSGRTGFTDTQYF. The CDR3 DNA is TGTGCCAGCAGCGGACGGACAGGATTCACAGATACGCAGTATTTT.

The CDR3 here is CAPTSLAGGSYEQYF. CDR3 DNA: TGTGCCCCCACGTCGCTAGCGGGAGGATCCTACGAGCAGTACTTC. The chain employs TRBV6-4 and TRBJ2-7; 11 bases agree with TRBD2. Germline values: CDR1 MRHNA, CDR2 SNTAGT. The CDR3 loop spans 15 amino acids. V gave up 11 bases and J gave up 1 base; unmatched junction bases: 10.

DNA for the CDR3: TGTGCCAGCAGCCCGGGGTCCCGTGGGGATAATGAAAAACTGTTTTTT. Its translation: CASSPGSRGDNEKLFF. The genes are TRBV7-9 and TRBJ1-4, with no clear D. The CDR3 spans 16 residues. V was clipped by 5 bases and J by 4 bases, with 17 bases between them. The germline gives CDR1 SEHNR, CDR2 FQNEAQ (reference sequence). Combining the CDR3 with reference TRBV7-9 and TRBJ1-4 gives the whole variable domain DTGVSQNPRHKITKRGQNVTFRCDPISEHNRLYWYRQTLGQGPEFLTYFQNEAQLEKSRLLSDRFSAERPKGSFSTLEIQRTEQGDSAMYLCASSPGSRGDNEKLFFGSGTQLSVL.

The chain couples TRBV7-2 to TRBJ1-5; 7 nucleotides align to TRBD1. The germline V gene encodes CDR1 SGHTA and CDR2 FQGNSA. V dropped 2 bases and J dropped 2; count of bases not matched to a gene: 6. The CDR3 is 16 residues long. The CDR3 DNA reads as TGTGCCAGCAGCTTAATGAGACAGGGAGGCAATCAGCCCCAGCATTTT. Its protein product is CASSLMRQGGNQPQHF.

The chain joins TRBV2 to TRBJ2-3; 8 bases match TRBD2. V was pared by 7 bases and J by 6 bases, with 12 bases of the junction left unmatched. Per the germline V gene, CDR1 is SNHLY and CDR2 is FYNNEI. This CDR3 spans 15 amino acids. The CDR3 is CASNSGLGGRDTQYF. The CDR3 DNA reads as TGTGCCAGCAACTCTGGGCTAGGCGGGAGGGATACGCAGTATTTT. The full variable domain, with the rest looked up from reference TRBV2 and TRBJ2-3, is EPEVTQTPSHQVTQMGQEVILRCVPISNHLYFYWYRQILGQKVEFLVSFYNNEISEKSEIFDDQFSVERPDGSNFTLKIRSTKLEDSAMYFCASNSGLGGRDTQYFGPGTRLTVL.

The CDR3 region is CASSEVLRQKAKNIQYF. The CDR3 coding sequence is TGTGCCAGCAGTGAAGTCTTGCGACAGAAAGCCAAAAACATTCAGTACTTC. J is TRBJ2-4 and V is TRBV2, with a weak D call TRBD1 (5 bases). The ends were cut back, 1 base at V and 0 bases at J, with 13 bases in the middle. CDR3 length equals 17 residues. The germline CDR1 and CDR2 sequences are SNHLY and FYNNEI.

The chain employs TRBV4-3 and TRBJ2-7; 7 bases align to TRBD1. J lost 0 bases, V lost 0 bases, and 2 bases had no gene match. Germline-derived CDR1 and CDR2 are LGHNA and YSLEER. This CDR3 is built from 15 residues. For the CDR3, the DNA is TGCGCCAGCAGCCAAGACAGGGACAGCTCCTACGAGCAGTACTTC. This encodes CASSQDRDSSYEQYF.

The chain joins TRBV5-1 to TRBJ2-5; 9 bases align to TRBD2. This CDR3 is built from 16 residues. The V gene end was trimmed by 0 bases and the J gene end by 3 bases; junction bases not matched to a gene: 6. Germline V gene data show CDR1 as SGHRS and CDR2 as YFSETQ. The CDR3 nucleotides are TGCGCCAGCAGCTTGGAGCGGGGGGAGATTAAAGAGACCCAGTACTTC. It encodes CASSLERGEIKETQYF.

The rearrangement uses TRBV18 and TRBJ2-7, with TRBD2 matching over 10 bases. The germline V gene encodes CDR1 KGHSH and CDR2 LQKENI. The CDR3 extends over 14 amino acids. J lost 7 bases, V lost 2 bases, and 5 bases had no gene match. Here the CDR3 reads CASSPSGGAEEQYF. For the CDR3, the DNA is TGTGCCAGCTCACCAAGCGGGGGGGCGGAGGAGCAGTACTTC.